Following are 2 T cell receptor beta chains from one sample sequenced in a study of CXCR3-negative and CXCR3-positive naive CD8 T cells. Regarding the study as a whole: A higher hydrophobicity marked the TRB CDR3s of CXCR3-positive naive cells versus CXCR3-negative naive cells.

For these receptors, no antigen is known. 5' RACE with UMI labels generated the TRB cDNA libraries. TCRdb reanalyzed the 5' RACE reads and collapses them to one entry per CDR3 protein, without DNA. The sample table sets out 150,000 to 180,000 distinct CDR3 sequences. Sequencing was done on a sample of naive CXCR3+ CD8+ T cells from blood. Specified subset: CD45RO-CCR7+CD27+CD95- naive CD8+ T cells expressing CXCR3 (TNR3+). The receptors shown here come from a human donor in good health. Some clones in this sample may be carry-over from other donors' samples.

The chain carries TRBV12-3 or TRBV12-4 and TRBJ2-1; TCRdb designates TRBD2, a call that cannot be tested without DNA. The CDR3 spans 16 residues. The CDR3 region is CASSEGISWRAHEQFF.

The chain joins TRBV4-1 to TRBJ2-7. The CDR3 loop spans 14 amino acids. The germline CDR1 and CDR2 sequences are MGHRA and YSYEKL. The CDR3 spells CASSQGVLTYEQYF.